The T cell receptor (beta chain) described here comes from a study of technical replicates of blood from four donors. Generated by immunoSEQ multiplex PCR, the TCRdb table keeps only in-frame clones and is missing some. The repertoire holds around 98,000 clones, with almost 96% as singletons. CDR3 length equals 18 residues. Germline loops: CDR1 KGHSH, CDR2 LQKENI. Trimming removed 3 bases from V and 0 bases from J; junction bases left unmatched: 9. The TCR comes from a human donor in good health. Sequences were obtained from T cells isolated from PBMCs. J is TRBJ2-1 and V is TRBV18; TRBD2 agrees at 9 bases. Here the CDR3 reads CASSPRLAGVSSYNEQFF. In DNA, the CDR3 is TGTGCCAGCTCACCTCGCTTAGCGGGAGTTAGCTCCTACAATGAGCAGTTCTTC.